These T cell receptor beta chains were read from a single sample in a study of T cells in Graves' hyperthyroidism and ophthalmopathy. One entry per CDR3 protein, called by TCRdb with MiXCR from the multiplex PCR reads. The sample gives about 610,000 distinct CDR3 sequences, 46% of which show up once; about 8.3% is in the top ten. The material sequenced was peripheral blood or thyroid tissue (not recorded which). The receptors originated from a woman aged 18-29 years with Graves' hyperthyroidism. The CDR3 runs from the conserved cysteine through the conserved F or W. D genes are given only for firm matches. Rows may omit the clone size; those that give it use once, few, many or a size class.

V gene	J gene	D gene	clone size	CDR3 DNA	CDR3 protein
TRBV12-5	TRBJ2-7	NA	many	TGTGCTAGTTTGAGGTCACCAGCGATATACGAGCAGTACTTC	CASLRSPAIYEQYF
TRBV7-3	TRBJ2-7	TRBD2	NA	TGTGCCAGCAGCTTAGATGGGCTAGCGGCCGCCTACGAGCAGTACTTC	CASSLDGLAAAYEQYF
TRBV5-1	TRBJ2-7	TRBD1	few	TGCGCCAGCAGCCCTCTCCAGGGGGCTTTCTCCTACGAGCAGTACTTC	CASSPLQGAFSYEQYF
TRBV13	TRBJ2-7	TRBD2	NA	TGTGCCAGCAGCGACTGGGGACTAGCGGGAGTCGAGCAGTACTTC	CASSDWGLAGVEQYF
TRBV29-1	TRBJ1-2	NA	NA	TGCAGCGTTGGCCCAGTGGGAGGCTATGGCTACACCTTC	CSVGPVGGYGYTF
TRBV7-3	TRBJ2-2	NA	many	TGTGCCAGCCAACTTCAACGGCGAACCGGGGAGCTGTTTTTT	CASQLQRRTGELFF
TRBV18	TRBJ1-3	NA	NA	TGTGCCGGCTCACCACGGGGGCTCTCTGGAAACACCATATATTTT	CAGSPRGLSGNTIYF
TRBV7-3	TRBJ1-1	NA	NA	TGTGCCAGCAGCTTAACCAGCGCCGGGGGGACTGAAGCTTTCTTT	CASSLTSAGGTEAFF
TRBV19	TRBJ1-5	NA	many	TGTGCCAGTAGTATGAGGATTTGGCAGCTGAGGCAGCCCCAGCATTTT	CASSMRIWQLRQPQHF
TRBV2	TRBJ2-7	TRBD1	many	TGTGCCATCTCGGGGACAGGGGACGTTTACGAGCAGTACTTC	CAISGTGDVYEQYF
TRBV25-1	TRBJ2-3	TRBD2	NA	TGTGCCAGCAGTGAATCTAGCGGGAGCCGCACAGGTACGCAGTATTTT	CASSESSGSRTGTQYF
TRBV19	TRBJ1-1	NA	many	TGTGCCAGTAGTATGTGGGACCCGGGAGAAGCTTTCTTT	CASSMWDPGEAFF
TRBV24-1	TRBJ1-5	TRBD1	NA	TGTGCCACCAGTGTCGCCGGGACAGGGGGCAATCAGCCCCAGCATTTT	CATSVAGTGGNQPQHF
TRBV4-1	TRBJ1-2	TRBD1	few	TGCGCCAGCAGCCAGCTATTATGCGGGACAGGGGATAACTATGGCTACACCTTC	CASSQLLCGTGDNYGYTF
TRBV10-3	TRBJ1-3	TRBD1	many	TGTGCCATCAGTGGGACAGGGGAAGGTGGAAACACCATATATTTT	CAISGTGEGGNTIYF
TRBV7-2	TRBJ1-1	NA	few	TGTGCCAGCAGCAGCGCGGGGCAGAACACTGAAGCTTTCTTT	CASSSAGQNTEAFF
TRBV7-9	TRBJ2-7	NA	NA	TGTGCCAGCAGCTTAGGGGGGTCGGAGACTAGTGGCTCCTACGAGCAGTACTTC	CASSLGGSETSGSYEQYF
TRBV12-3/TRBV12-4	TRBJ1-1	NA	NA	TGTGCCAGCAGTGCGGCCGGGGCCGCTTTCTTT	CASSAAGAAFF
TRBV3-1	TRBJ1-1	NA	many	TGTGCCAGCAGCCAAGTCGAGGGCACTGAAGCTTTCTTT	CASSQVEGTEAFF
TRBV6-6	TRBJ2-5	NA	NA	TGTGCCAGCAGTGGATCCACCCACGGAGATCAGCCCCAGTACTTC	CASSGSTHGDQPQYF
TRBV12-3/TRBV12-4	TRBJ2-7	TRBD2	many	TGTGCCAGCAGTTGGACAGCGGGAGTCTCCTACGAGCAGTACTTC	CASSWTAGVSYEQYF
TRBV7-9	TRBJ2-3	NA	NA	TGTGCCAGCAGCCCCTCAGTCCCAGCCACAGATACGCAGTATTTT	CASSPSVPATDTQYF
TRBV20-1	TRBJ1-1	NA	many	TGCAGTGCTAGTCCCTTTGGTGAAGCTTTCTTT	CSASPFGEAFF
TRBV24-1	TRBJ1-2	NA	many	TGTGCCACCAGTGACCCCGTGGGGGAGAACTATGGCTACACCTTC	CATSDPVGENYGYTF
TRBV5-1	TRBJ1-5	NA	many	TGCGCCAGCAGCAGAACGGGGCCAGCGGGCAATCAGCCCCAGCATTTT	CASSRTGPAGNQPQHF
TRBV10-3	TRBJ1-3	TRBD1	NA	TGTGCCATCACCGACCGTACCGGGACAGGGACGCACTCTGGAAACACCATATATTTT	CAITDRTGTGTHSGNTIYF
TRBV3-1	TRBJ2-5	TRBD2	NA	TGTGCCAGCAGCCCCCCCCTAGCGGCCGGGCCGGGGGAGACCCAGTACTTC	CASSPPLAAGPGETQYF
TRBV5-5	TRBJ2-5	NA	many	TGTGCCAGCAGCCGGACATCCCAAGAGACCCAGTACTTC	CASSRTSQETQYF